One and the same sample provided the 29 T cell receptor beta chains below, sequenced in a study of CD8 T cells in Susac syndrome. After extraction with the RNeasy kit, about 0.5 to 1 ug of the RNA was reverse transcribed using random hexamers. One entry per CDR3 protein results from TCRdb running MiXCR on the immunoSEQ multiplex PCR reads. The sample gives some 200,000 distinct CDR3 sequences, roughly 94% of which show up once; about 0.17% is in the top ten. Sample: CD8+ T cells from PBMCs. These receptors were obtained from a human donor with Susac syndrome.

This chain links TRBV14 with TRBJ1-1, with D possibly matching TRBD1 (5 bases). Germline CDR1 SGHDN, CDR2 FVKESK. The CDR3 is 13 amino acids. Trimming cost V 6 bases and J 6 bases, with 14 bases left between them. The CDR3 spells CASSQRRDSEAFF. The CDR3 DNA reads as TGTGCCAGCAGTCAGAGGAGGGACTCTGAAGCTTTCTTT.

The genes are TRBV5-1 and TRBJ1-1; TRBD1 matches 9 bases. The CDR3 runs to 12 residues. Germline lookup yields CDR1 SGHRS and CDR2 YFSETQ. The junction had 6 bases not matched to a gene; V was cut back by 7 bases and J by 8 bases. The CDR3 spells CASRTGANEAFF. CDR3 coding DNA: TGCGCCAGCCGGACAGGGGCGAACGAAGCTTTCTTT.

This clonotype came up once. The gene calls are TRBV28 and TRBJ2-3; D gene uncertain. V was shortened by 5 bases and J by 6 bases, with 9 bases between the two germline ends. Germline-derived CDR1 and CDR2 are MDHEN and SYDVKM. The CDR3 runs to 12 residues. The CDR3, as DNA: TGTGCCAGCAGTCCCGAATCGGATACGCAGTATTTT. Translated, it gives CASSPESDTQYF.

The chain joins TRBV9 to TRBJ2-7; 7 nucleotides align to TRBD1. Looked up from germline, CDR1 is SGDLS and CDR2 is YYNGEE. The CDR3 loop spans 14 amino acids. Germline trimming cut 0 bases from V and 6 bases from J; bases unmatched to any gene: 6. The CDR3 protein is CASSVGDRVVEQYF. The CDR3 bases are TGTGCCAGCAGCGTAGGGGACAGAGTCGTCGAGCAGTACTTC.

J is TRBJ2-1 and V is TRBV9; 9 bases are shared with TRBD2. The germline CDR1 and CDR2 sequences are SGDLS and YYNGEE. V shed 2 bases and J 10 bases; nucleotides not matched to a gene: 10. This CDR3 is 15 amino acids long. The CDR3 nucleotides are TGTGCCAGCAGCGTTGGCGGGAGGGGTGCGAAAGAGCAGTTCTTC. Translation gives CASSVGGRGAKEQFF.

This chain connects TRBV9 to TRBJ2-1, with D perhaps TRBD1 or TRBD2 (5 bases each). The CDR3 is 14 residues long. Germline CDR1 reads SGDLS; CDR2 reads YYNGEE. V lost 3 bases and J lost 9, with 16 bases in between. The CDR3 loop is CASSATGPLREQFF. CDR3 bases: TGTGCCAGCAGCGCGACGGGACCCCTGCGTGAGCAGTTCTTC.

The chain couples TRBV5-6 to TRBJ1-2; weak D call: TRBD1 (6 bases). With 5 bases removed from V and 7 bases from J, the gap between germline ends came to 18 bases. This CDR3 has 14 residues. CDR1 is SGHDT, CDR2 YYEEEE, per germline. This CDR3 reads CASRRGGGDGGYTF. DNA for the CDR3: TGTGCCAGCAGAAGAGGGGGGGGCGATGGTGGCTACACCTTC. The whole variable domain, filled in from reference TRBV5-6 and TRBJ1-2, reads DAGVTQSPTHLIKTRGQQVTLRCSPKSGHDTVSWYQQALGQGPQFIFQYYEEEERQRGNFPDRFSGHQFPNYSSELNVNALLLGDSALYLCASRRGGGDGGYTFGSGTRLTVV.

This clonotype was picked up a small number of times. This rearrangement joins TRBV3-1 to TRBJ2-1; the D gene is possibly TRBD2 (5 bases). Germline loops: CDR1 LGHDT, CDR2 YNNKEL (reference sequence). The V and J ends lost 0 bases and 0 bases respectively, with 9 bases between them. The CDR3 has 16 residues. Here the CDR3 reads CASSQDLGSSYNEQFF. The DNA for the CDR3 is TGTGCCAGCAGCCAAGATCTGGGGAGCTCCTACAATGAGCAGTTCTTC.

The J gene is TRBJ2-7, the V gene TRBV20-1; D ambiguous. Germline-derived CDR1 and CDR2 are DFQATT and SNEGSKA (reference sequence). V dropped 8 bases and J dropped 3 bases, with 20 bases sitting between them. The CDR3 totals 14 residues. CDR3 loop: CSTIHREGIYEQYF. In nucleotides, the CDR3 is TGCAGTACCATCCATCGAGAAGGTATCTACGAGCAGTACTTC.

The DNA of the CDR3 is TGTGCCAGCAGCTCCGACCGGACAGGGATCGATCAGCCCCAGCATTTT. This encodes CASSSDRTGIDQPQHF. The V gene is TRBV28, the J gene TRBJ1-5; TRBD1 agrees at 8 bases. Germline V gives CDR1 MDHEN, CDR2 SYDVKM. The ends lost 6 bases at V and 5 bases at J; junction bases unmatched: 12. There are 16 residues in the CDR3.

The chain combines TRBV20-1 with TRBJ2-5; TRBD1 matches at 8 bases. V gave up 5 bases and J gave up 2 bases; unmatched junction bases: 13. The CDR3 covers 16 residues. Germline loops: CDR1 DFQATT, CDR2 SNEGSKA (reference sequence). The CDR3 bases are TGCAGTGCTGGACAGGGTAGGGGAGGATGGCAAGAGACCCAGTACTTC. Translating it yields CSAGQGRGGWQETQYF.

The chain carries TRBV20-1 and TRBJ2-2; 9 bases are shared with TRBD2. The CDR3 totals 15 residues. Germline V gene data show CDR1 as DFQATT and CDR2 as SNEGSKA (reference sequence). With V trimmed by 6 bases and J by 0 bases, 5 bases remained unmatched. CDR3 sequence reads: CSAELAGTNTGELFF. CDR3 bases: TGCAGTGCCGAGCTAGCGGGGACGAACACCGGGGAGCTGTTTTTT.

The chain has TRBV5-6 and TRBJ1-1; D not certain. This CDR3 contains 12 residues. The germline V and J ends were trimmed by 4 bases and 0 bases, with 4 bases remaining between them. The germline V gene encodes CDR1 SGHDT and CDR2 YYEEEE. The CDR3 region is CASSAMNTEAFF. DNA of the CDR3: TGTGCCAGCAGCGCGATGAACACTGAAGCTTTCTTT.

The chain recombines TRBV2 with TRBJ1-5; maybe TRBD1 (5 bases). The germline gives CDR1 SNHLY, CDR2 FYNNEI. V was clipped by 7 bases and J by 0 bases, with 13 bases between them. CDR3 length: 15 residues. As DNA, the CDR3 is TGTGCCAGCAACCCCTTGACAGATAGCAATCAGCCCCAGCATTTT. This codes for CASNPLTDSNQPQHF.

The chain uses TRBV6-4 and TRBJ2-7, with D perhaps assigned TRBD1 or TRBD2 (5 bases each). The V and J ends lost 7 bases and 7 bases respectively, with 26 bases between them. The CDR3 is made up of 16 amino acids. CDR1 and CDR2 (germline): MRHNA, SNTAGT. The CDR3 sequence is CASTSTGTPLSLEQYF. In DNA form, the CDR3 reads TGTGCCAGCACCTCCACCGGGACGCCGCTTTCTTTAGAGCAGTACTTC.

The chain links TRBV19 to TRBJ1-5; a possible D gene is TRBD1 (5 bases). The germline V gene encodes CDR1 LNHDA and CDR2 SQIVND (reference sequence). This CDR3 spans 16 amino acids. V was cut by 6 bases and J by 2 bases, with 17 bases left in between. CDR3 bases: TGTGCCAGTAGATCTGAGGGGCCAGGTGGCAATCAGCCCCAGCATTTT. Its translation: CASRSEGPGGNQPQHF. Complete variable domain (other parts from reference TRBV19 and TRBJ1-5): DGGITQSPKYLFRKEGQNVTLSCEQNLNHDAMYWYRQDPGQGLRLIYYSQIVNDFQKGDIAEGYSVSREKKESFPLTVTSAQKNPTAFYLCASRSEGPGGNQPQHFGDGTRLSIL.

V gene TRBV3-1 combines with J gene TRBJ2-5; D may be TRBD1 (5 bases). There are 17 residues in the CDR3. The germline V gene encodes CDR1 LGHDT and CDR2 YNNKEL (reference sequence). Trimming stripped 1 base from V and 2 bases from J, with 17 bases between. The CDR3, as DNA: TGTGCCAGCAGCCAAGTTTTCCACAGGACCAAACAAGAGACCCAGTACTTC. Amino acid sequence: CASSQVFHRTKQETQYF.

V gene TRBV28 combines with J gene TRBJ2-3, with 8 bases fitting TRBD2. V was pared by 5 bases and J by 0 bases, with 16 bases of the junction left unmatched. The germline CDR1 and CDR2 sequences are MDHEN and SYDVKM. The CDR3 consists of 19 residues. The CDR3 DNA sequence: TGTGCCAGCAGTCGGACCGGGACTAGTACCCGTACTAGCACAGATACGCAGTATTTT. Its translation is CASSRTGTSTRTSTDTQYF.

V usage is TRBV5-1 and J usage is TRBJ1-6; TRBD1 agrees at 9 bases. Germline V CDR1 and CDR2: SGHRS, YFSETQ. CDR3 length equals 14 residues. Germline trimming cut 3 bases from V and 10 bases from J; bases unmatched to any gene: 5. This CDR3 reads CASSWTGEGSPLHF. CDR3 nucleotide sequence: TGCGCCAGCAGCTGGACAGGGGAAGGATCACCCCTCCACTTT.

The rearrangement links TRBV28 to TRBJ2-7; 7 nucleotides align to TRBD1. Germline V gene sequence: CDR1 MDHEN, CDR2 SYDVKM. This CDR3 contains 12 residues. V lost 8 bases and J lost 1; bases outside the gene matches: 2. The CDR3 DNA reads as TGTGCCAGCCAGGACAGGTCCTACGAGCAGTACTTC. This sequence encodes CASQDRSYEQYF.

This chain connects TRBV20-1 to TRBJ2-3; the match to TRBD2 covers 9 bases. V gave up 1 base and J gave up 0 bases; unmatched junction bases: 8. Looked up from germline, CDR1 is DFQATT and CDR2 is SNEGSKA (reference sequence). This CDR3 is 17 amino acids long. The CDR3 loop is CSARAYGTSSSTDTQYF. The CDR3 region has the DNA TGCAGTGCTAGAGCCTACGGGACTAGCTCAAGCACAGATACGCAGTATTTT.

This rearrangement joins TRBV12-3 or TRBV12-4 to TRBJ1-2; D ambiguous. CDR3 length equals 14 residues. Trimming cost V 3 bases and J 1 base, with 9 bases left between them. For the CDR3, the DNA is TGTGCCAGCAGTTTGGGCGGGTATAACTATGGCTACACCTTC. This codes for CASSLGGYNYGYTF.

V usage is TRBV19 and J usage is TRBJ2-1; TRBD2 aligns across 13 bases. CDR3 length: 14 residues. From germline, CDR1 is LNHDA and CDR2 SQIVND (reference sequence). Trimming took 6 bases from V and 10 from J; bases not matched to a gene: 6. Written as DNA, the CDR3 is TGTGCCAGTAGAACTAGCGGGGGGGCCAGGGAGCAGTTCTTC. This encodes CASRTSGGAREQFF.

The chain uses TRBV4-2 and TRBJ2-1, with 10 positions matching TRBD2. This CDR3 comprises 18 residues. After removal of 1 base from V and 5 bases from J, the junction contained 11 bases not matched to a gene. Per the germline V gene, CDR1 is LGHNA and CDR2 is YNFKEQ. As DNA, the CDR3 is TGTGCCAGCAGCCAAGCCCTGCTAGCGGGAGTGCCCAACAATGAGCAGTTCTTC. Residues: CASSQALLAGVPNNEQFF.

This chain uses TRBV29-1 with TRBJ2-2; TRBD2 aligns across 10 bases. From germline, CDR1 is SQVTM and CDR2 ANQGSEA. The CDR3 runs to 17 residues. Unmatched junction bases numbered 14, after V lost 4 bases and J lost 6 bases. This CDR3 reads CSVGDGLAGVRAGELFF. The CDR3 region has the DNA TGCAGCGTTGGAGACGGGCTAGCGGGAGTTCGGGCCGGGGAGCTGTTTTTT.

This clonotype was picked up a small number of times. This chain connects TRBV6-2 or TRBV6-3 to TRBJ2-7; D might be TRBD2 (5 bases). The V end was cut by 10 bases, the J end by 1 base, with 11 bases between. CDR1 and CDR2 from the germline V gene are MNHEY and SVGEGT. This CDR3 comprises 12 residues. The CDR3 DNA sequence: TGTGCCACCGAAGGACTTTCCTACGAGCAGTACTTC. It encodes CATEGLSYEQYF.

The V call is TRBV24-1, the J call TRBJ1-5; TRBD1 is a possible D gene (6 bases). This CDR3 contains 16 residues. Germline assignment: CDR1 KGHDR and CDR2 SFDVKD. Trimming removed 4 bases from V and 3 bases from J, with 15 bases in between. CDR3 in DNA: TGTGCCACCAGTGACCGTTCCGGACAGAACAATCAGCCCCAGCATTTT. It translates to CATSDRSGQNNQPQHF.

CDR3 in DNA: TGTGCCAGCAGGCGCCGGGGGACAGTGGGTTACGAGCAGTACTTC. Amino acid sequence: CASRRRGTVGYEQYF. V and J are TRBV28 and TRBJ2-7; a possible D gene is TRBD1 (7 bases). This CDR3 contains 15 residues. Germline loops: CDR1 MDHEN, CDR2 SYDVKM. V dropped 6 bases and J dropped 4 bases, with 19 bases sitting between them. The entire variable domain, with the rest obtained from reference TRBV28 and TRBJ2-7, is as follows: DVKVTQSSRYLVKRTGEKVFLECVQDMDHENMFWYRQDPGLGLRLIYFSYDVKMKEKGDIPEGYSVSREKKERFSLILESASTNQTSMYLCASRRRGTVGYEQYFGPGTRLTVT.

In this sample, this clonotype turned up once. The genes are TRBV7-9 and TRBJ2-5; unclear D gene. V lost 4 bases and J 3 bases, leaving 9 bases between the germline ends. The CDR3 spans 13 residues. Per germline, CDR1 SEHNR and CDR2 FQNEAQ (reference sequence). CDR3 bases: TGTGCCAGCAGCTCTCCCCAGGAAGAGACCCAGTACTTC. Translated, it gives CASSSPQEETQYF. Based on the CDR3 plus reference TRBV7-9 and TRBJ2-5, the full variable domain is DTGVSQNPRHKITKRGQNVTFRCDPISEHNRLYWYRQTLGQGPEFLTYFQNEAQLEKSRLLSDRFSAERPKGSFSTLEIQRTEQGDSAMYLCASSSPQEETQYFGPGTRLLVL.